These 27 T cell receptor beta chains share one sample of origin, sequenced in a study of OX40 agonist ivuxolimab in advanced cancers. Profiled with immunoSEQ multiplex PCR; TCRdb holds only in-frame clones, not every one. Among roughly 56,000 clones listed, around 91% were seen once. The sample here was CD4+ or CD8+ T cells sorted from blood, taken in a trial of the OX40 agonist ivuxolimab. All receptors come from an adult with an advanced solid tumor such as melanoma, head and neck, liver or kidney cancer.

The chain uses TRBV28 and TRBJ1-1, with D unresolved. CDR3 length equals 13 residues. The germline V gene encodes CDR1 MDHEN and CDR2 SYDVKM. V dropped 7 bases and J dropped 0 bases, with 9 bases sitting between them. CDR3 bases: TGTGCCAGCAAGGAGGGAATGAACACTGAAGCTTTCTTT. Its protein is CASKEGMNTEAFF.

The chain employs TRBV7-8 and TRBJ2-2; 7 bases are shared with TRBD2. The CDR3 has 15 residues. The J segment lost 5 bases and the V segment lost 4 bases, leaving 7 bases of the junction unmatched. Per germline, CDR1 SGHVS and CDR2 FQNEAQ. In DNA, the CDR3 is TGTGCCAGCAGCTCCCCTAGCGGCCAGACCGGGGAGCTGTTTTTT. Translation gives CASSSPSGQTGELFF. The complete variable domain, with remaining parts taken from reference TRBV7-8 and TRBJ2-2, reads GAGVSQSPRYKVAKRGQDVALRCDPISGHVSLFWYQQALGQGPEFLTYFQNEAQLDKSGLPSDRFFAERPEGSVSTLKIQRTQQEDSAVYLCASSSPSGQTGELFFGEGSRLTVL.

This clone has a handful of counts. The chain links TRBV25-1 to TRBJ2-2; 7 nucleotides agree with TRBD1. This CDR3 region has 12 residues. V lost 7 bases and J lost 5; bases outside the gene matches: 1. Germline-derived CDR1 and CDR2 are MGHDK and SYGVNS. The CDR3 loop reads CASTGGTGELFF. The CDR3, as DNA: TGTGCCAGCACAGGGGGAACCGGGGAGCTGTTTTTT.

The chain combines TRBV29-1 with TRBJ2-3; 9 nucleotides agree with TRBD2. Germline CDR1 is SQVTM and CDR2 is ANQGSEA. Germline trimming cut 2 bases from V and 4 bases from J; bases unmatched to any gene: 10. The CDR3 is 16 residues long. The CDR3, as DNA: TGCAGCGTTGAATACATCTCTAGCGGGGTCTCAGATACGCAGTATTTT. As protein: CSVEYISSGVSDTQYF.

This chain connects TRBV7-9 to TRBJ2-7, with D perhaps matching TRBD2 (6 bases). CDR1 is SEHNR, CDR2 FQNEAQ, per germline (reference sequence). V gave up 4 bases and J gave up 7 bases, with 14 bases separating them. CDR3 size: 13 residues. The CDR3 coding sequence is TGTGCCAGCAGCTCTCGGACTAATCCGGAGCAGTACTTC. This gives the protein CASSSRTNPEQYF.

V is TRBV2 and J is TRBJ2-4, with D perhaps assigned TRBD1 or TRBD2 (5 bases each). Per the germline V gene, CDR1 is SNHLY and CDR2 is FYNNEI. The CDR3 loop spans 16 amino acids. Trimming pared 2 bases from V and 6 bases from J, leaving 17 bases between. In DNA, the CDR3 is TGTGCCAGCAGTGAAATGTTCAGGGAGATGGGAAACATTCAGTACTTC. Its translation is CASSEMFREMGNIQYF.

The rearrangement links TRBV2 to TRBJ2-1; no clear D. Deletions cut 0 bases from V and 4 bases from J, with 7 bases between. CDR3 length: 14 amino acids. Germline CDR1 and CDR2: SNHLY and FYNNEI. The CDR3 DNA reads as TGTGCCAGCAGTGAAGCTTCCGGATACAATGAGCAGTTCTTC. It translates to CASSEASGYNEQFF.

V gene TRBV9 combines with J gene TRBJ1-3, with D unclear. V dropped 6 bases and J dropped 3 bases, with 10 bases sitting between them. CDR3 length equals 13 residues. Germline assignment: CDR1 SGDLS and CDR2 YYNGEE. The DNA for the CDR3 is TGTGCCAGCACTAGGGATGATGGAAACACCATATATTTT. This sequence encodes CASTRDDGNTIYF.

V and J are TRBV7-2 and TRBJ2-5, with unresolved D. Germline V gene lookup returns CDR1 SGHTA and CDR2 FQGNSA. V was cut by 2 bases and J by 4 bases, with 8 bases left in between. The CDR3 runs to 13 residues. CDR3 protein: CASSLRSRETQYF. The CDR3 nucleotides read TGTGCCAGCAGCTTACGGTCGCGAGAGACCCAGTACTTC. The variable domain in full, completed from reference TRBV7-2 and TRBJ2-5, reads GAGVSQSPSNKVTEKGKDVELRCDPISGHTALYWYRQSLGQGLEFLIYFQGNSAPDKSGLPSDRFSAERTGGSVSTLTIQRTQQEDSAVYLCASSLRSRETQYFGPGTRLLVL.

The chain is built from TRBV4-3 and TRBJ1-2; possibly TRBD1 for D (6 bases). The germline V gene has CDR1 LGHNA and CDR2 YSLEER. The CDR3 sequence is 15 residues long. Trimming left V 4 bases short and J 4 bases short, with 16 bases between. This CDR3 reads CASSPNRDATYGYTF. The CDR3 DNA follows: TGCGCCAGCAGCCCAAACAGGGACGCGACCTATGGCTACACCTTC.

The rearrangement joins TRBV10-1 to TRBJ2-1; TRBD2 matches 8 bases. The CDR3 has 15 residues. Trimming took 3 bases from V and 3 from J; bases not matched to a gene: 4. The germline V gene has CDR1 WNHNN and CDR2 SYGVQD (reference sequence). The CDR3 reads CASSELSGSYNEQFF. In DNA form, the CDR3 reads TGCGCCAGCAGTGAACTGAGCGGGAGCTACAATGAGCAGTTCTTC.

This chain uses TRBV9 with TRBJ2-1; 12 positions match TRBD2. The CDR3 has 17 residues. With 4 bases clipped from V and 5 bases from J, the junction kept 10 bases outside the gene matches. Germline V lookup: CDR1 SGDLS, CDR2 YYNGEE. The CDR3 DNA reads as TGTGCCAGCAGCCCAACAGAACTAGCGGGAGGTAACAATGAGCAGTTCTTC. Amino acid sequence: CASSPTELAGGNNEQFF.

This chain's CDR3 is CASRPLAGLDNEQFF. CDR3 DNA sequence: TGTGCCAGCAGGCCCTTAGCGGGTTTGGACAATGAGCAGTTCTTC. This chain uses TRBV27 with TRBJ2-1; 7 nucleotides align to TRBD2. The CDR3 contains 15 residues. With V trimmed by 6 bases and J by 5 bases, 10 bases remained unmatched. CDR1 and CDR2 (germline): MNHEY, SMNVEV (reference sequence).

This clone showed up just once. V is TRBV7-3 and J is TRBJ2-1; no definite D call. The CDR3 contains 15 residues. V was trimmed by 1 base and J by 0 bases, leaving 7 bases between them. CDR1 is SGHTA and CDR2 is FQGTGA in the germline V gene. The CDR3 DNA follows: TGTGCCAGCAGCTTAATACCTAGCTCCTACAATGAGCAGTTCTTC. It encodes CASSLIPSSYNEQFF.

CDR3 amino acids: CASSMVGGASNQPQHF. The CDR3 bases are TGTGCCAGTAGTATGGTGGGGGGCGCGAGCAATCAGCCCCAGCATTTT. The chain combines TRBV19 with TRBJ1-5, with D perhaps matching TRBD1 (6 bases). The CDR3 is 16 residues long. V lost 3 bases to trimming and J lost 1 base, with 13 bases between them. From germline, CDR1 is LNHDA and CDR2 SQIVND (reference sequence).

The J gene is TRBJ1-1, the V gene TRBV27; D remains ambiguous. The CDR3 has 13 amino acids. Germline loops: CDR1 MNHEY, CDR2 SMNVEV (reference sequence). The ends were cut back, 2 bases at V and 1 base at J, with 5 bases in the middle. The CDR3 here is CASSLDPNTEAFF. The CDR3 DNA is TGTGCCAGCAGTTTAGACCCGAACACTGAAGCTTTCTTT.

This rearrangement joins TRBV27 to TRBJ2-7; TRBD1 matches at 8 bases. The CDR3 has 15 amino acids. Germline loops: CDR1 MNHEY, CDR2 SMNVEV (reference sequence). V gave up 6 bases and J gave up 3 bases; unmatched junction bases: 10. Here the CDR3 reads CASSIRGPPLYEQYF. The DNA for the CDR3 is TGTGCCAGCAGCATCAGGGGGCCACCCCTCTACGAGCAGTACTTC.

The chain links TRBV7-9 to TRBJ2-3, with TRBD2 identical over 11 bases. Germline loops: CDR1 SEHNR, CDR2 FQNEAQ (reference sequence). There are 19 residues in the CDR3. V gave up 4 bases and J gave up 4 bases; unmatched junction bases: 16. The CDR3 protein is CASSSSRALAGASADTQYF. The CDR3 nucleotides read TGTGCCAGCAGCTCTAGCAGAGCACTAGCGGGAGCTAGCGCAGATACGCAGTATTTT.

This chain connects TRBV4-3 to TRBJ2-1; 9 nucleotides agree with TRBD1. The CDR3 is 16 residues long. With 2 bases clipped from V and 2 bases from J, the junction kept 4 bases outside the gene matches. Germline values: CDR1 LGHNA, CDR2 YSLEER. The CDR3 is CASSQMGTGPYNEQFF. CDR3 bases: TGCGCCAGCAGCCAAATGGGGACAGGGCCCTACAATGAGCAGTTCTTC.

The V call is TRBV6-1, the J call TRBJ1-4; unclear D gene. Trimming took off 4 bases at V and 0 bases at J, with 9 bases between the two ends. CDR1 is MNHNS, CDR2 SASEGT, per germline. The CDR3 runs to 15 residues. CDR3: CASSVTPATNEKLFF. In DNA, the CDR3 is TGTGCCAGCAGTGTCACACCTGCAACTAATGAAAAACTGTTTTTT.

V and J are TRBV6-1 and TRBJ1-4, with a possible D match to TRBD1 (6 bases). The CDR3 is 14 amino acids. Germline V lookup: CDR1 MNHNS, CDR2 SASEGT. V dropped 1 base and J dropped 8 bases, with 11 bases sitting between them. The CDR3 DNA reads as TGTGCCAGCAGTGAAGAAGCAGGGGAGGAAAAACTGTTTTTT. Translating it yields CASSEEAGEEKLFF.

The chain carries TRBV9 and TRBJ2-7, with TRBD2 matching 8 bases. The CDR3 has 15 amino acids. Germline-derived CDR1 and CDR2 are SGDLS and YYNGEE. V was pared by 3 bases and J by 4 bases, with 9 bases of the junction left unmatched. CDR3 sequence: CASSAAAGVRYEQYF. The CDR3, as DNA: TGTGCCAGCAGCGCGGCAGCGGGAGTTAGGTACGAGCAGTACTTC.

The V call is TRBV6-5, the J call TRBJ2-7; no reliable D call. The germline V gene encodes CDR1 MNHEY and CDR2 SVGAGI. This CDR3 region has 12 residues. Trimming removed 2 bases at V and 1 base at J, with 3 bases between. CDR3 in DNA: TGTGCCAGCAGTTACAATTCCTACGAGCAGTACTTC. Translating it yields CASSYNSYEQYF.

The chain is built from TRBV6-4 and TRBJ2-2; D not resolved. The CDR3 is 13 residues long. CDR1 and CDR2 (germline): MRHNA, SNTAGT. V gave up 0 bases and J gave up 5 bases, with 4 bases separating them. The CDR3 sequence is CASSDSTTGELFF. The CDR3 DNA follows: TGTGCCAGCAGTGACTCGACAACCGGGGAGCTGTTTTTT.

This chain joins TRBV28 and TRBJ1-4; D perhaps matches TRBD1 (6 bases). Germline V lookup: CDR1 MDHEN, CDR2 SYDVKM. This CDR3 has 15 residues. V was shortened by 4 bases and J by 3 bases, with 12 bases between the two germline ends. The CDR3 reads CASSWIQGANEKLFF. The CDR3 nucleotides read TGTGCCAGCAGTTGGATACAGGGAGCTAATGAAAAACTGTTTTTT.

This clone came up a few times. The genes are TRBV10-2 and TRBJ2-1, with D perhaps TRBD2 (6 bases). This CDR3 has 18 amino acids. Trimming took off 0 bases at V and 6 bases at J, with 21 bases between the two ends. The germline V gene encodes CDR1 WSHSY and CDR2 SAAADI. CDR3 protein: CASSESSPGALRGNEQFF. The CDR3 DNA sequence: TGCGCCAGCAGTGAGTCCTCCCCGGGAGCCCTGCGGGGCAATGAGCAGTTCTTC.

The V and J genes are TRBV6-5 and TRBJ2-2, with unresolved D. V was cut by 5 bases and J by 7 bases, with 8 bases left in between. The CDR3 contains 12 residues. Germline V gene sequence: CDR1 MNHEY, CDR2 SVGAGI. The CDR3 coding sequence is TGTGCCAGCAGTGAGACGGGCGGGGAGCTGTTTTTT. It translates to CASSETGGELFF.